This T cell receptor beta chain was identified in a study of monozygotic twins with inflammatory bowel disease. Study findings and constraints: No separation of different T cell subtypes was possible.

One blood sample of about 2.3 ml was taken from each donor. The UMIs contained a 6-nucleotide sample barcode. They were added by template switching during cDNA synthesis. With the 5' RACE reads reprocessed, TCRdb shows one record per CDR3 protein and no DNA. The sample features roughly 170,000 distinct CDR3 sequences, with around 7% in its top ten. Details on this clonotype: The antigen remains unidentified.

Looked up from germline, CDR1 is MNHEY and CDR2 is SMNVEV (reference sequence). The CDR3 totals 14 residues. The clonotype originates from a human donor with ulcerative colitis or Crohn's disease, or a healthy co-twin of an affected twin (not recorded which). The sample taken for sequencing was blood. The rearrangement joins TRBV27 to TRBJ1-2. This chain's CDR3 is CASSGRAPNYGYTF.